A selection of T cell receptor beta chains follows, all from one sample in a study of cytomegalovirus exposure and HLA in healthy donors. Using immunoSEQ multiplex PCR, the repertoire was profiled, and TCRdb retains in-frame clones only, with some absent. Among about 190,000 clones listed, 81% were seen once. Sequences were obtained from PBMCs. These receptors were obtained from a man in his fifties or sixties in good health and CMV-seronegative. Each CDR3 is given with its conserved first and last residue.

V gene,CDR3 protein
TRBV9,CASSGKTSTYNEQFF
TRBV18,CASSPGLGETQYF
TRBV7-3,CASSRDRSNEQFF
TRBV7-2,CASSPGITDTQYF
TRBV6-1,CASSTGMSTGELFF
TRBV5-6,CASSSAGGLSGANVLTF
TRBV5-4,CASSLPQGVTGELFF
TRBV5-1,CASSMGQGPTRTDTQYF
TRBV2,CASSAMRGQSTGELFF
TRBV9,CASSLTYRGNQPQHF
TRBV5-1,CASRVAGPTDTQYF
TRBV4-3,CASSQDKWDRGGEAFF
TRBV5-6,CASTQRRRLNGYTF
TRBV7-2,CASSLWRGETQYF
TRBV7-9,CASSLHGQGELDTQYF
TRBV7-2,CASSFGLLNTGELFF
TRBV4-1,CASSQDPPGAYSPLHF
TRBV21-1,CASMGPLRDEQFF
TRBV27,CASSFRALPGQARYGQYF
TRBV6-5,CASIGTTTDTQYF
TRBV5-6,CASSWGTSSYEQYF
TRBV5-4,CASSPASGASTDTQYF
TRBV19,CASKSGGNSYEQYF
TRBV5-1,CASRSGGPYNEQFF
TRBV7-2,CASNRALGYTF
TRBV27,CASSPQNTGAEQYF
TRBV19,CASSTGQGAPLGYTF
TRBV7-3,CASSPSEGAPTEAFF
TRBV19,CASSTDRGNTEAFF
TRBV6-1,CASSEARGATPFHF
TRBV12-5,CASGFDSQPQHF
TRBV4-1,CASSQELNSYEQYF
TRBV19,CASSINRGRDEQFF
TRBV5-1,CASRNRGGGTDTQYF
TRBV7-2,CASSSAERGEQFF
TRBV7-2,CASSNRQGNQPQHF
TRBV5-1,CASSQGVRETQYF
TRBV5-1,CASSYRTLNTGELFF
TRBV2,CASSEGQYGQGYTF
TRBV27,CASSLGTVNQPQHF
TRBV27,CASSLLGTSVEQYF
TRBV5-5,CARKQGTEAFF
TRBV27,CASSLSRTAEAFF
TRBV9,CASSARLNSPLHF
TRBV10-3,CAISESTDEQYF
TRBV10-3,CAISGGSSYNEQFF
TRBV7-2,CASSPDRAPGELFF